The T cell receptor (beta chain) described here comes from a study of PD-1 blockade in mismatch repair-deficient tumors. On the study more broadly: Enrolled about 2013-2016, patients had progressing, pretreated mismatch repair-deficient cancers of about a dozen types.

Mismatch repair deficiency was confirmed in all patients, by PCR or immunohistochemistry. TCRs were sequenced from a few patients responding to pembrolizumab. CDR1 is MDHEN, CDR2 SYDVKM, per germline. CDR3 size: 15 residues. V shed 6 bases and J 3 bases; nucleotides not matched to a gene: 10. Using immunoSEQ multiplex PCR, the repertoire was profiled, and TCRdb retains in-frame clones only, with some absent. The sample shows some 130,000 clones, roughly 86% of them seen only once. J is TRBJ1-1 and V is TRBV28; 7 nucleotides agree with TRBD1. The receptor was isolated from an adult with mismatch repair-deficient cancer. The specimen comprised peripheral blood, sampled 70 to 73 weeks after starting pembrolizumab. DNA for the CDR3: TGTGCCAGCAGCTTTCCATACAGGGGTTACACTGAAGCTTTCTTT. Protein: CASSFPYRGYTEAFF.